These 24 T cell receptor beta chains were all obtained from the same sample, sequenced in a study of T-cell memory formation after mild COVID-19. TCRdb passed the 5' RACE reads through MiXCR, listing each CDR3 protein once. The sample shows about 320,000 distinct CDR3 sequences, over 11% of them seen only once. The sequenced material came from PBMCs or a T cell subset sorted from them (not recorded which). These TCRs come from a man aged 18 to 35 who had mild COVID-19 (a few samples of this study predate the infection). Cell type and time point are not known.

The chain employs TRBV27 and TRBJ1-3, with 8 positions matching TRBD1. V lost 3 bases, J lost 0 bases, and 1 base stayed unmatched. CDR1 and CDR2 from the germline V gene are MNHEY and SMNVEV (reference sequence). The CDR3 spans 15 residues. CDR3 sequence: CASSLTGDSGNTIYF. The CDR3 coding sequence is TGTGCCAGCAGTTTGACAGGGGACTCTGGAAACACCATATATTTT.

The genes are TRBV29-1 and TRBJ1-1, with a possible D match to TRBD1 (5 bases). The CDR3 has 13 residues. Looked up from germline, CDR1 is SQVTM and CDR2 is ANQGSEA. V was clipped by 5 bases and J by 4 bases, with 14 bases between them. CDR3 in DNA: TGCAGCGTTTCCCCCGTGAGGGGCACTGAAGCTTTCTTT. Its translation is CSVSPVRGTEAFF.

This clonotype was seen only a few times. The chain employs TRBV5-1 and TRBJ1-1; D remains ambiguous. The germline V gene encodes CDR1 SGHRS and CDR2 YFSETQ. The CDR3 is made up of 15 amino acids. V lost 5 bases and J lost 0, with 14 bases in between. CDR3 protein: CASSRSPVLNTEAFF. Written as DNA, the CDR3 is TGCGCCAGCAGTCGGTCGCCTGTTCTGAACACTGAAGCTTTCTTT.

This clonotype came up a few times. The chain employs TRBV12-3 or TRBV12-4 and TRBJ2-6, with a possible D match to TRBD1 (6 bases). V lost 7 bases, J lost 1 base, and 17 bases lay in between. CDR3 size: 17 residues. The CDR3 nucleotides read TGTGCCAGCACGCCTCCATCAGGGGCGTCTGGGGCCAACGTCCTGACTTTC. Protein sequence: CASTPPSGASGANVLTF.

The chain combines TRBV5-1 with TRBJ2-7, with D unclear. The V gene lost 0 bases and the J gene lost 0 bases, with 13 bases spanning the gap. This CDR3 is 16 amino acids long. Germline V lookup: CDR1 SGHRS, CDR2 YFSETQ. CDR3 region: CASSLADRPHSYEQYF. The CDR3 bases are TGCGCCAGCAGCTTGGCAGATCGCCCCCACTCCTACGAGCAGTACTTC. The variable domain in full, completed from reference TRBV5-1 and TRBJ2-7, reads KAGVTQTPRYLIKTRGQQVTLSCSPISGHRSVSWYQQTPGQGLQFLFEYFSETQRNKGNFPGRFSGRQFSNSRSEMNVSTLELGDSALYLCASSLADRPHSYEQYFGPGTRLTVT.

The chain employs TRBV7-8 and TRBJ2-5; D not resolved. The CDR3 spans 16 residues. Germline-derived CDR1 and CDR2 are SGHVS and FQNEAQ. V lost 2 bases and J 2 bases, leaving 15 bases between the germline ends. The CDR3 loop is CASSLYRATAQETQYF. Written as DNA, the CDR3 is TGTGCCAGCAGCTTATACCGTGCGACGGCACAAGAGACCCAGTACTTC.

CDR3 residues: CASSYSFDAADTQYF. In DNA form, the CDR3 reads TGTGCCAGCAGTTACTCGTTTGATGCAGCAGATACGCAGTATTTT. The V and J genes are TRBV6-5 and TRBJ2-3; no clear D gene. Germline CDR1 reads MNHEY; CDR2 reads SVGAGI. CDR3 length: 15 amino acids. V shed 0 bases and J shed 4 bases, with 11 bases lying between them.

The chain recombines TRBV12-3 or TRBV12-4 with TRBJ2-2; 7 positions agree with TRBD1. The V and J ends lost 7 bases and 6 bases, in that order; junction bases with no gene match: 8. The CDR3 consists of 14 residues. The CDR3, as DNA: TGTGCCAGCAAACTCCAAGGGGGCTCCGGGGAGCTGTTTTTT. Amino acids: CASKLQGGSGELFF.

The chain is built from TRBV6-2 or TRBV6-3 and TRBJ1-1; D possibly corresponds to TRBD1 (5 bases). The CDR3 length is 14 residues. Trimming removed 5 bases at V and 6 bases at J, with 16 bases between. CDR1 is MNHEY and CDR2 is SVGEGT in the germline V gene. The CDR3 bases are TGTGCCAGCAGTCCGGGACCAATAATCGCTGAAGCTTTCTTT. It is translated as CASSPGPIIAEAFF.

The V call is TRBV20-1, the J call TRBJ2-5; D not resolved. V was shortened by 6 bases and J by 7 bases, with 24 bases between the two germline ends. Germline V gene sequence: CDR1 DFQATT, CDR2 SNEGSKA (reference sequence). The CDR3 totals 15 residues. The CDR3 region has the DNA TGCAGTGCGCCCCCTCCTCCGGACCTACCCGGGACCCAGTACTTC. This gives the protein CSAPPPPDLPGTQYF.

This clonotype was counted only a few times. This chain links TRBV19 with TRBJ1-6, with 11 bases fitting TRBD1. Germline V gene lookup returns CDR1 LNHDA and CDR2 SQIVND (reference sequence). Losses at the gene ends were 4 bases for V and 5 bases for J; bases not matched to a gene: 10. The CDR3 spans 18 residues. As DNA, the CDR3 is TGTGCCAGTAGTAGGTCGACCGGGACAGGGGGAGATAATTCACCCCTCCACTTT. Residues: CASSRSTGTGGDNSPLHF.

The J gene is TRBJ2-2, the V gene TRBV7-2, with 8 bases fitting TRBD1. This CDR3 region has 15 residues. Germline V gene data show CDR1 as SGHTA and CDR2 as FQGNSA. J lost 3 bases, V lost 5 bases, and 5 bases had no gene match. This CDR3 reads CASSPRTGYTGELFF. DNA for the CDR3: TGTGCCAGCAGCCCCAGGACAGGGTACACCGGGGAGCTGTTTTTT.

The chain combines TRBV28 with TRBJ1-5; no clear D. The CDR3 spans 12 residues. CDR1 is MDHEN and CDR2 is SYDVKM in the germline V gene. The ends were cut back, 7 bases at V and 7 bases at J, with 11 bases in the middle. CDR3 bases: TGTGCCAGCACCACCATACCCCAGCCCCAGCATTTT. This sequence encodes CASTTIPQPQHF.

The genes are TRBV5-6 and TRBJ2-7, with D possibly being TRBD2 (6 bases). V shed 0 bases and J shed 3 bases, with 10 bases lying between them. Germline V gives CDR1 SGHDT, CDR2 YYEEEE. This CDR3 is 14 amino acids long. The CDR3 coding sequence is TGTGCCAGCAGCTTGGGCTCGCGGGGCTACGAGCAGTACTTC. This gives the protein CASSLGSRGYEQYF. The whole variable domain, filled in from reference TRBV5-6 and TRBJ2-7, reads DAGVTQSPTHLIKTRGQQVTLRCSPKSGHDTVSWYQQALGQGPQFIFQYYEEEERQRGNFPDRFSGHQFPNYSSELNVNALLLGDSALYLCASSLGSRGYEQYFGPGTRLTVT.

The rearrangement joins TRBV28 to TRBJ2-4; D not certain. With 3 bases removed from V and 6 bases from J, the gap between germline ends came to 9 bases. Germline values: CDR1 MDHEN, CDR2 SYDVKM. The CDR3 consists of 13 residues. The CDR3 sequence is CASSFGTLNIQYF. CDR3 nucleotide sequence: TGTGCCAGCAGTTTTGGCACGTTAAACATTCAGTACTTC.

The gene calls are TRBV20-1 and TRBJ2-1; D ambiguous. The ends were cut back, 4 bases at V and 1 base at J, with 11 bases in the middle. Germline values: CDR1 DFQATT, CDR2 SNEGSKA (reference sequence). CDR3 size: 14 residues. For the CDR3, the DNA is TGCAGTGCTACGTCGGGCCCTTCCTACAATGAGCAGTTCTTC. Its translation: CSATSGPSYNEQFF.

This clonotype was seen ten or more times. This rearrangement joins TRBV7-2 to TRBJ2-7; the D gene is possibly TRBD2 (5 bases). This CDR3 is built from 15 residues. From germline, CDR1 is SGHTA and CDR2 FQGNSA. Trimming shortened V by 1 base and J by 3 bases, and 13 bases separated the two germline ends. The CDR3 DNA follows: TGTGCCAGCAGCTTAGACCCGGGATTGATCTACGAGCAGTACGTC. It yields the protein CASSLDPGLIYEQYV.

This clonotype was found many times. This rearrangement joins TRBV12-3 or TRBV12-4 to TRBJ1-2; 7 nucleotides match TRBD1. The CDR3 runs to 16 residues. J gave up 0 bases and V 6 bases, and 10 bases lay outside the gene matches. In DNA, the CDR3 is TGTGCCAGCAGGGACCGGGACAGCGATACTAACTATGGCTACACCTTC. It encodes CASRDRDSDTNYGYTF.

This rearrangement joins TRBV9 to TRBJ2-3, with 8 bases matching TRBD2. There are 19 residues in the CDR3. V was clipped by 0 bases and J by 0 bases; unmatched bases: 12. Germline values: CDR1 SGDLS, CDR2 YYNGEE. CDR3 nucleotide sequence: TGTGCCAGCAGCGTAGGACGCCGCGCGGGGGGCTATAGCACAGATACGCAGTATTTT. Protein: CASSVGRRAGGYSTDTQYF.

DNA of the CDR3: TGTGCCAGCAGCTTAGGCCCAGGGATGAACACCGGGGAGCTGTTTTTT. Protein sequence: CASSLGPGMNTGELFF. J is TRBJ2-2 and V is TRBV7-3; maybe TRBD1 (5 bases). Germline assignment: CDR1 SGHTA and CDR2 FQGTGA. The CDR3 has 16 residues. V was pared by 2 bases and J by 1 base, with 11 bases between.

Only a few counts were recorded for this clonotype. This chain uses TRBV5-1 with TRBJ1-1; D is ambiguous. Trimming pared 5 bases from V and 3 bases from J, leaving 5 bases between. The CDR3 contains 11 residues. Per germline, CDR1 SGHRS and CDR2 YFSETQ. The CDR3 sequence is CASRVDTEAFF. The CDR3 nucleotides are TGCGCCAGCAGGGTAGACACTGAAGCTTTCTTT.

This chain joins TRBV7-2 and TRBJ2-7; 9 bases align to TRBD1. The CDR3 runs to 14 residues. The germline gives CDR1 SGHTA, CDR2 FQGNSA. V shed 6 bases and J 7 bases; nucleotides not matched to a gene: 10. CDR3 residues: CASSPGTGSREQYF. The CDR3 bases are TGTGCCAGCAGTCCCGGGACAGGGTCTCGAGAGCAGTACTTC.

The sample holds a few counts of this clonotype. CDR3: CASSPGKGGGELFF. In nucleotides, the CDR3 is TGTGCCAGCAGCCCAGGAAAGGGGGGCGGGGAGCTGTTTTTT. The chain uses TRBV9 and TRBJ2-2; the D gene could be TRBD1 or TRBD2 (6 bases each). This CDR3 region has 14 residues. V was trimmed by 4 bases and J by 7 bases, leaving 14 bases between them. The germline gives CDR1 SGDLS, CDR2 YYNGEE.

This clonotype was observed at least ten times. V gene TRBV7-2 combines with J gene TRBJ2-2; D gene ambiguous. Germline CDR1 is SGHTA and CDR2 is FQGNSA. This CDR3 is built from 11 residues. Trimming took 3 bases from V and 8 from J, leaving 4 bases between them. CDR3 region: CASSFGGELFF. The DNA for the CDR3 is TGTGCCAGCAGCTTCGGGGGGGAGCTGTTTTTT.